The T cell receptor beta chain under discussion was sequenced for a study of shared clonotypes between healthy human individuals. With respect to this clone: Its antigen is unidentified.

Naive CD8 cells lacked CD45RO and underwent positive selection for CCR7, leaving out terminally differentiated effector memory CD45RA+ cells. Some clones are missing from TCRdb's copy, which holds only in-frame ones; the method was immunoSEQ multiplex PCR. Of millions of clones listed, 85% to 95% are singletons. Trimming stripped 4 bases from V and 7 bases from J, with 8 bases between. The length of the CDR3 is 11 residues. In germline, CDR1 is SGHDN, CDR2 FVKESK. Study outcomes and limitations: Estimated clonotype richness was generally higher in naive than memory subsets.

The origin of this receptor is a man between 18 and 35 years old in good health. Some clones in this sample may be carry-over from other donors' samples. The chain employs TRBV14 and TRBJ2-7, with D perhaps matching TRBD1 or TRBD2 (6 bases each). The sequencing input was naive CD8+ T cells from PBMCs. In nucleotides, the CDR3 is TGTGCCAGCAGCCGCGGGACAGAGCAGTACTTC. Amino acids: CASSRGTEQYF.